This T cell receptor beta chain was identified during a study of a mutant IDH1 vaccine in newly diagnosed glioma. Looking at the study overall: Visits V12 and V13 fell at weeks 35 and 47, respectively.

With respect to this clone: Its target is not known.

Study-level findings and limits: Immune responses induced by vaccination arose in 93.3% of the patients. Pseudoprogression seemed unlinked to shifts in top peripheral T cell clonotypes.

TCRdb keeps only in-frame clones here, not all; method: immunoSEQ multiplex PCR. The data show 50,000 to 65,000 clones, 65% seen once. From germline, CDR1 is LGHNT and CDR2 FRNRAP. This CDR3 contains 13 residues. V dropped 8 bases and J dropped 7 bases, with 14 bases sitting between them. Time point given: week 47, end of study. Every vaccine dose comprised 300 ug of mutant IDH1 20-mer peptide plus topical imiquimod. Sample: peripheral blood mononuclear cells (PBMCs), taken from a glioma patient whose treatment included an IDH1 peptide vaccine. This receptor was identified in a man between 35 and 55 years old with glioma. Some clones in this sample may be carry-over from other donors' samples. This chain joins TRBV12-5 and TRBJ1-4, with D unresolved. CDR3 in DNA: TGTGCTAGTAATTCGGGCCTTGGTGAAAAACTGTTTTTT. It is translated as CASNSGLGEKLFF.